This T cell receptor beta chain came from a study of early T cells in non-severe SARS-CoV-2 infection. Study-level background: Unsorted whole blood bulk RNA was sequenced, with unpaired chains. Study observations and caveats: VDJdb matching skewed toward anti-spike CD8 responses, missing private and CD4 specificities.

Germline-derived CDR1 and CDR2 are SEHNR and FQNEAQ (reference sequence). This CDR3 has 14 residues. Unmatched junction bases numbered 2, after V lost 6 bases and J lost 5 bases. One entry per CDR3 protein results from TCRdb running MiXCR on the 5' RACE reads. The sample includes approximately 70,000 distinct CDR3 sequences, approximately 11% seen only once; the top ten take less than 20%. This clonotype occurred many times. What it binds is unknown. Sequenced here: whole blood, sampled at baseline. This rearrangement joins TRBV7-9 to TRBJ2-1, with 12 nucleotides matching TRBD2. This receptor was taken from an adult who was a healthcare worker with PCR-confirmed SARS-CoV-2 infection or an uninfected control (not recorded which). CDR3 residues: CASSGLAGHNEQFF. In nucleotides, the CDR3 is TGTGCCAGCAGTGGACTAGCGGGGCACAATGAGCAGTTCTTC.